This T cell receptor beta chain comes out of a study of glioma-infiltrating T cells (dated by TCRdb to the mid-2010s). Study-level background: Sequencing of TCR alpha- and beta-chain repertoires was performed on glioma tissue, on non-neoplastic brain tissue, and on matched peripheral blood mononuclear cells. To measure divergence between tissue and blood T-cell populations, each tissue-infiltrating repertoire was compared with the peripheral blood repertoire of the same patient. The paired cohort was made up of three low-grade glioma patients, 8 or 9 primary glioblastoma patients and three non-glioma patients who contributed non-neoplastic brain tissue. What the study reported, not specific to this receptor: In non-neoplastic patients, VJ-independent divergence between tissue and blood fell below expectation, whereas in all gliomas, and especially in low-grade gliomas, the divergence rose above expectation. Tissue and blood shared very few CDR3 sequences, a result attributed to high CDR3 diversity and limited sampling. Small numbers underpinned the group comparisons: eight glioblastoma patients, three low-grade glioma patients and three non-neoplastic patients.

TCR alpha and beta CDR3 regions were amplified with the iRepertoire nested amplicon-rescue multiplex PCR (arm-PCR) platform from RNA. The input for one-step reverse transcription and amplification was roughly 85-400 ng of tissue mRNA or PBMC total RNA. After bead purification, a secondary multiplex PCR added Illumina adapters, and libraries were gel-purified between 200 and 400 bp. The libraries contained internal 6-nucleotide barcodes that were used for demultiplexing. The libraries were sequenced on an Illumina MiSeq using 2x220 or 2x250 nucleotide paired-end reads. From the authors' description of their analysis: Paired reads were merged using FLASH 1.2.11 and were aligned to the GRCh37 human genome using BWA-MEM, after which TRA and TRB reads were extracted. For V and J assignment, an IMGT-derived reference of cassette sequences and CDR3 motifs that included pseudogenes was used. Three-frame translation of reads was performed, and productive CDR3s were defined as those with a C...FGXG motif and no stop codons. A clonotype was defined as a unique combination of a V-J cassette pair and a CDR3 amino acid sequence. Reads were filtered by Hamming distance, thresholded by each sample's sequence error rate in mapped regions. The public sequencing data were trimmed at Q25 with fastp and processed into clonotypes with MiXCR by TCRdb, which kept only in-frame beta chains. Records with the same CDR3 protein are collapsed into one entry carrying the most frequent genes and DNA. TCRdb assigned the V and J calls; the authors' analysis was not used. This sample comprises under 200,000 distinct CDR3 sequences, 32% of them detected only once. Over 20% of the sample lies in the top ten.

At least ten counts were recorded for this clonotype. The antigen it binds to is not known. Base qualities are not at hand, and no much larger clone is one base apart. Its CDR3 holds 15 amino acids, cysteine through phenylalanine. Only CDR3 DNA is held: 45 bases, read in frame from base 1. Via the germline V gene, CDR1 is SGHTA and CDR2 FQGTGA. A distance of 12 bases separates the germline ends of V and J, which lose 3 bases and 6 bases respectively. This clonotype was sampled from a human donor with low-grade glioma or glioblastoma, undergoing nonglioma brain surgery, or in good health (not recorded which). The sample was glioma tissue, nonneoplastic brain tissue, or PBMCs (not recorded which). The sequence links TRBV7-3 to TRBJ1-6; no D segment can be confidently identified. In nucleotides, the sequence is TGTGCCAGCAGCTTCCTGCCAGGTGGTAATTCACCCCTCCACTTT. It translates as CASSFLPGGNSPLHF. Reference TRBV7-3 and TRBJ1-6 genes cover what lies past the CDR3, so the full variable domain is GAGVSQTPSNKVTEKGKYVELRCDPISGHTALYWYRQSLGQGPEFLIYFQGTGAADDSGLPNDRFFAVRPEGSVSTLKIQRTERGDSAVYLCASSFLPGGNSPLHFGNGTRLTVT.